This T cell receptor (beta chain) was sequenced for a study of CD8 T cells in Susac syndrome. Findings and limits, study-wide: The study conceded that relatively few individuals underwent its TCR sequencing and HLA analysis.

On this clonotype itself: Its antigen remains unidentified.

RNA, at about 0.45 to 1 ug, was reverse transcribed with random hexamers. The CDR3 of TCR beta was amplified by immunoSEQ multiplex PCR across 54 Vbeta and 13 Jbeta. TCRdb re-derived calls from the immunoSEQ multiplex PCR reads in MiXCR, one entry per CDR3 protein. Here the sample spans tens of thousands of distinct CDR3 sequences, about 95% being singletons. The V gene lost 4 bases and the J gene lost 8 bases, with 12 bases spanning the gap. Germline V gene data show CDR1 as SEHNR and CDR2 as FQNEAQ (reference sequence). The CDR3 spans 14 residues. The authors carried out high-throughput sequencing of TCR beta. They applied it to CD8+ and CD4+ T cells obtained from blood. Negative isolation was applied to CD8+ and CD4+ T cells, and FACS enrichment was applied to TEMRA cells.

The sequencing input was CD8+ T cells from PBMCs. The receptor was isolated from a human donor in good health. The chain recombines TRBV7-9 with TRBJ1-6; D ambiguous. CDR3 sequence reads: CASSSSGRDSPLHF. In DNA form, the CDR3 reads TGTGCCAGCAGCTCCTCGGGCCGAGATTCACCCCTCCACTTT.